The T cell receptor (beta chain) under discussion was sequenced for a study of cytomegalovirus exposure and HLA in healthy donors. For the study at large: There were about 85 million unique TCRs (from HLA-typed donors) in an early data release. Overall study findings and caveats: A later analysis reportedly found fewer N-insertions in an Asian-associated ancestry cluster than the roughly 670-donor mean.

As to this clone: Antigen specificity is unknown.

The PCR had 60 Vbeta and 13 Jbeta primers. Sequencing was performed with immunoSEQ multiplex PCR; in TCRdb, only in-frame clones are kept and a portion is missing. The sample records 150,000 to 200,000 clones, over 70% being singletons. Germline V gene sequence: CDR1 SNHLY, CDR2 FYNNEI. The CDR3 covers 13 residues. V dropped 7 bases and J dropped 6 bases, with 12 bases sitting between them. This TCR derives from a male donor in good health and CMV-seronegative. The rearrangement links TRBV2 to TRBJ2-2; TRBD1 might be the D (6 bases). The sequencing input was PBMCs. As DNA, the CDR3 is TGTGCCAGCACCCCACAGGGATCCGGGGAGCTGTTTTTT. Its protein product is CASTPQGSGELFF. The variable domain in full, completed from reference TRBV2 and TRBJ2-2, reads EPEVTQTPSHQVTQMGQEVILRCVPISNHLYFYWYRQILGQKVEFLVSFYNNEISEKSEIFDDQFSVERPDGSNFTLKIRSTKLEDSAMYFCASTPQGSGELFFGEGSRLTVL.